The 7 T cell receptor beta chains listed next were all sequenced from one sample in a study of T cell changes during pregnancy in multiple sclerosis. The assay was immunoSEQ multiplex PCR, and TCRdb's table has in-frame clones only and misses some. The data show about 50,000 clones, with around 92% seen just once and under 0.7% held by the top ten. The source material was CD4+ T cells from peripheral blood mononuclear cells, sampled after pregnancy. The receptors come from a female donor with multiple sclerosis, enrolled in a pregnancy study.

CDR3 residues: CSIGDRGETQYF. CDR3 sequence (DNA): TGCAGCATAGGGGACAGGGGAGAGACCCAGTACTTC. The chain recombines TRBV29-1 with TRBJ2-5; TRBD1 agrees at 10 bases. This CDR3 spans 12 amino acids. Per germline, CDR1 SQVTM and CDR2 ANQGSEA. Trimming took 8 bases from V and 4 from J; bases not matched to a gene: 4.

The chain recombines TRBV30 with TRBJ2-7; possible D gene TRBD2, 6 bases. Trimming took off 8 bases at V and 2 bases at J, with 10 bases between the two ends. The CDR3 contains 11 residues. Germline CDR1 is GTSNPN and CDR2 is SVGIG (reference sequence). CDR3 DNA: TGTGCCGGAGGGGCAGCCTACGAGCAGTACTTC. Translated, it gives CAGGAAYEQYF.

V is TRBV19 and J is TRBJ2-4; possibly TRBD2 for D (7 bases). Germline CDR1 LNHDA, CDR2 SQIVND (reference sequence). The CDR3 contains 15 residues. V was cut by 4 bases and J by 1 base, with 11 bases left in between. The CDR3 sequence: CASSTEGGAKNIQYF. The CDR3 DNA follows: TGTGCCAGTAGTACCGAGGGGGGGGCCAAAAACATTCAGTACTTC. The complete variable domain, with remaining parts taken from reference TRBV19 and TRBJ2-4, reads DGGITQSPKYLFRKEGQNVTLSCEQNLNHDAMYWYRQDPGQGLRLIYYSQIVNDFQKGDIAEGYSVSREKKESFPLTVTSAQKNPTAFYLCASSTEGGAKNIQYFGAGTRLSVL.

The gene calls are TRBV5-1 and TRBJ1-1; TRBD1 might be the D (5 bases). V dropped 0 bases and J dropped 1 base, with 7 bases sitting between them. The germline CDR1 and CDR2 sequences are SGHRS and YFSETQ. This CDR3 contains 14 residues. Here the CDR3 DNA reads TGCGCCAGCAGCTTGGCGGGGGAGAACACTGAAGCTTTCTTT. It translates to CASSLAGENTEAFF.

The J gene is TRBJ2-5, the V gene TRBV5-1, with 12 bases fitting TRBD2. V lost 0 bases, J lost 4 bases, and 1 base stayed unmatched. CDR3 length: 15 residues. Per germline, CDR1 SGHRS and CDR2 YFSETQ. The CDR3 here is CASSLGTSGTETQYF. DNA of the CDR3: TGCGCCAGCAGCTTGGGGACTAGCGGGACAGAGACCCAGTACTTC.

This clone is a singleton in its sample. J is TRBJ1-2 and V is TRBV7-9, with TRBD1 identical over 7 bases. Germline V lookup: CDR1 SEHNR, CDR2 FQNEAQ (reference sequence). J lost 3 bases, V lost 4 bases, and 11 bases had no gene match. The CDR3 totals 16 residues. The CDR3 protein is CASSSLTGAADYGYTF. CDR3 DNA sequence: TGTGCCAGCAGCTCACTAACAGGGGCTGCCGACTATGGCTACACCTTC.

The gene calls are TRBV30 and TRBJ2-7; 9 nucleotides align to TRBD2. The CDR3 runs to 15 residues. Trimming at V came to 0 bases and at J to 7 bases, leaving 10 bases not matched to a gene. Germline CDR1 and CDR2: GTSNPN and SVGIG (reference sequence). As DNA, the CDR3 is TGTGCCTGGAGTGTACGTAGCGGGAGCTTGAGGGAGCAGTACTTC. Amino acids: CAWSVRSGSLREQYF.